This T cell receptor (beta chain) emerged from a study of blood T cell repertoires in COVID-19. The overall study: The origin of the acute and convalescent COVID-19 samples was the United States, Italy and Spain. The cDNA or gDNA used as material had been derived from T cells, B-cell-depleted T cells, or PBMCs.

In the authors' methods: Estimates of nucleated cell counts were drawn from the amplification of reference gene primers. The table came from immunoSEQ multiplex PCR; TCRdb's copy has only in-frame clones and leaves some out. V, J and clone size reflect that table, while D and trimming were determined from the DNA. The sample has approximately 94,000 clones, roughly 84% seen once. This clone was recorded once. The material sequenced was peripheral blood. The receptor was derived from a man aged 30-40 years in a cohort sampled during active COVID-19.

The CDR3 bases are TGTGCCAGCAGCCCCCCCCTTCAGGGTGAGCAGTTCTTC. It yields the protein CASSPPLQGEQFF. The chain carries TRBV3-1 (or the pseudogene TRBV3-2) and TRBJ2-1; D might be TRBD1 (5 bases). V dropped 4 bases and J dropped 9 bases, with 13 bases sitting between them. The CDR3 covers 13 residues. Germline V gene lookup returns CDR1 LGHDT and CDR2 YNNKEL (reference sequence).